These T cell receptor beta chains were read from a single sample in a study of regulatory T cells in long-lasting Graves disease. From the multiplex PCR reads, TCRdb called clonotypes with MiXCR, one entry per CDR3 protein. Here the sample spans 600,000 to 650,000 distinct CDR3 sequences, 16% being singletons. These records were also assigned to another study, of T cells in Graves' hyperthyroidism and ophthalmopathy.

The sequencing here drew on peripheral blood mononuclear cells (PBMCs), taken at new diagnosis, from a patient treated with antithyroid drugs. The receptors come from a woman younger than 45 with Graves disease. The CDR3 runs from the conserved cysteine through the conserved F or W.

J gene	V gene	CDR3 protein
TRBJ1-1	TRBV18	CASSPAHQGAGGEAFF
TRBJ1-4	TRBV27	CASRQGLGEKLFF
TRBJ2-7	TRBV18	CASSPVRLPSYEQYF
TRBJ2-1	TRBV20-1	CSAVRNEQFF
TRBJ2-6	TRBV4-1	CASSQDSGYSGANVLTF
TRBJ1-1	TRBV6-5	CASSYPSGIPFF
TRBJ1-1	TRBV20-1	CSARSWTSLNTEAFF
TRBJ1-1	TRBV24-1	CATRGAGTGDTEAFF
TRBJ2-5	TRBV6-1	CASTPWASGRLRGETQYF
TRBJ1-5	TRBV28	CASSLYRWSGVQAGQPQHF
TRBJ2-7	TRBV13	CASSSTGFRNEQYF
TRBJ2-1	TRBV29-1	CSVGGTSGRIEQFF
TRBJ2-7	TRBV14	CASSQPSGRAYEQYF
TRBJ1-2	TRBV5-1	CASSLRGHQGYGYTF
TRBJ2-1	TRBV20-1	CSAKRGGQGVYEQFF
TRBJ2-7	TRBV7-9	CASSSRGDVSSYEQYF